These 31 T cell receptor beta chains came from one sample sequenced in a study of blood T cell repertoires in COVID-19. Repertoires were generated with immunoSEQ multiplex PCR, while TCRdb's copy carries only in-frame clones and drops some. The sample yields some 500,000 clones, over 75% seen once. The sequenced sample was PBMCs or T cells enriched from blood (not recorded which). The receptors shown here come from a woman aged 40 to 55 who had recovered from COVID-19.

The genes are TRBV19 and TRBJ1-2, with a tentative D call TRBD1 (6 bases). The CDR3 extends over 16 amino acids. Per the germline V gene, CDR1 is LNHDA and CDR2 is SQIVND (reference sequence). Trimming cost V 3 bases and J 0 bases, with 14 bases left between them. CDR3 DNA sequence: TGTGCCAGTAGTATCTTGCGGGGGGCGGCTAACTATGGCTACACCTTC. This gives the protein CASSILRGAANYGYTF.

A remark on this clone: Germline is not matched at one junction end, which may reflect a read error. The same CDR3 arises from other DNA sequences in this sample as well. The chain employs TRBV13 and TRBJ1-2; 7 positions agree with TRBD1. The CDR3 contains 14 residues. CDR1 and CDR2 (germline): PRHDT, FYEKMQ (reference sequence). This chain's CDR3 is CASSAQGLDYGYTF. In DNA, the CDR3 is TGCGCCAGCAGCGCACAGGGGTTGGACTATGGCTACACCTTC.

The chain links TRBV5-1 to TRBJ1-1; D is ambiguous. V lost 0 bases and J 3 bases, leaving 12 bases between the germline ends. Germline CDR1 SGHRS, CDR2 YFSETQ. This CDR3 has 15 amino acids. The DNA for the CDR3 is TGCGCCAGCAGCTTGGCCGGGTCACCTGACACTGAAGCTTTCTTT. This sequence encodes CASSLAGSPDTEAFF.

The chain is built from TRBV5-1 and TRBJ1-3; D is perhaps TRBD1 (6 bases). V was shortened by 7 bases and J by 4 bases, with 15 bases between the two germline ends. The length of the CDR3 is 14 residues. The germline CDR1 and CDR2 sequences are SGHRS and YFSETQ. CDR3 DNA: TGCGCCAGCTCCCAGGGGCAGAAGGGAAACACCATATATTTT. Translation gives CASSQGQKGNTIYF.

The rearrangement uses TRBV7-9 and TRBJ2-7; 8 bases align to TRBD1. This CDR3 contains 15 residues. Germline-derived CDR1 and CDR2 are SEHNR and FQNEAQ (reference sequence). Trimming at V came to 1 base and at J to 5 bases, leaving 7 bases not matched to a gene. DNA of the CDR3: TGTGCCAGCAGCTTAGTGGGACAGGTTACCCACGAGCAGTACTTC. Translated, it gives CASSLVGQVTHEQYF.

This sequence joins TRBV4-1 and TRBJ1-5; 9 bases align to TRBD1. Looked up from germline, CDR1 is MGHRA and CDR2 is YSYEKL. There are 16 residues in the CDR3. With 1 base clipped from V and 4 bases from J, the junction kept 5 bases outside the gene matches. The CDR3 DNA reads as TGCGCCAGCAGCCAAGTAGCCGGGACAGGGAATCAGCCCCAGCATTTT. This gives the protein CASSQVAGTGNQPQHF.

This clone has a handful of counts. V usage is TRBV6-5 and J usage is TRBJ1-2, with D perhaps matching TRBD1 (6 bases). CDR3 length equals 13 residues. CDR1 and CDR2 (germline): MNHEY, SVGAGI. V was cut by 6 bases and J by 3 bases, with 11 bases left in between. The chain's CDR3 is CASRVRGDYGYTF. The CDR3 DNA reads as TGTGCCAGCAGAGTCAGGGGCGACTATGGCTACACCTTC.

The V gene is TRBV6-1, the J gene TRBJ2-7, with no clear D. V shed 1 base and J shed 3 bases, with 7 bases lying between them. Germline V gene data show CDR1 as MNHNS and CDR2 as SASEGT. The CDR3 has 13 amino acids. In DNA, the CDR3 is TGTGCCAGCAGTGAAGTTCACAGCTACGAGCAGTACTTC. Translating it yields CASSEVHSYEQYF.

Only one count was recorded for this clone. This chain joins TRBV7-6 and TRBJ2-5; 7 bases fit TRBD1. CDR3 size: 18 residues. The J segment lost 0 bases and the V segment lost 1 base, leaving 11 bases of the junction unmatched. CDR1 and CDR2 (germline): SGHVS, FNYEAQ. CDR3 in DNA: TGTGCCAGCAGCTTAGAGGGGGCGCGGACCAAACACCAAGAGACCCAGTACTTC. Protein product: CASSLEGARTKHQETQYF. Supplemented by reference TRBV7-6 and TRBJ2-5, the full variable domain reads GAGVSQSPRYKVTKRGQDVALRCDPISGHVSLYWYRQALGQGPEFLTYFNYEAQQDKSGLPNDRFSAERPEGSISTLTIQRTEQRDSAMYRCASSLEGARTKHQETQYFGPGTRLLVL.

The chain employs TRBV19 and TRBJ2-3, with a weak D call TRBD2 (6 bases). The CDR3 length is 16 residues. The ends were cut back, 3 bases at V and 7 bases at J, with 20 bases in the middle. Per germline, CDR1 LNHDA and CDR2 SQIVND (reference sequence). The CDR3 here is CASSMYGGSPTNTQYF. The CDR3 DNA follows: TGTGCCAGTAGTATGTATGGAGGGAGCCCAACGAATACGCAGTATTTT.

V is TRBV29-1 and J is TRBJ1-2; perhaps TRBD1 as D (5 bases). In germline, CDR1 is SQVTM, CDR2 ANQGSEA. The CDR3 length is 13 residues. The germline V and J ends were trimmed by 7 bases and 8 bases, with 20 bases remaining between them. The CDR3 DNA reads TGCAGCGCCGCGGACAAGGGCGGTTGGGGCTACACCTTC. Amino acids: CSAADKGGWGYTF.

This chain links TRBV12-3 or TRBV12-4 with TRBJ2-2; no reliable D call. CDR3 length: 10 residues. The V end lost 8 bases, the J end lost 11 bases, and 9 bases lay between the germline ends. CDR3 in amino acids: CASRGSELFF. In DNA form, the CDR3 reads TGTGCCAGCCGCGGCTCCGAGCTGTTTTTT.

In its sample, this clone was seen a few times. The chain links TRBV18 to TRBJ1-6; 10 positions agree with TRBD1. Per the germline V gene, CDR1 is KGHSH and CDR2 is LQKENI. The J segment lost 8 bases and the V segment lost 4 bases, leaving 2 bases of the junction unmatched. This CDR3 has 14 residues. DNA for the CDR3: TGTGCCAGCTCACAAGGACAGGGGGATTCACCCCTCCACTTT. Amino acid sequence: CASSQGQGDSPLHF.

A note on this clone: The junction does not match germline at one end; this may be a read error. CDR3 sequence (DNA): TGTGCCAGCAGCTCCGGGACTACAGAGGCCCAGTACTTC. Residues: CASSSGTTEAQYF. The rearrangement links TRBV11-2 to TRBJ2-5, with TRBD2 matching 7 bases. Germline loops: CDR1 SGHAT, CDR2 FQNNGV. The CDR3 covers 13 residues.

The chain is built from TRBV7-2 and TRBJ1-1; D perhaps matches TRBD1 (6 bases). The ends were cut back, 3 bases at V and 4 bases at J, with 15 bases in the middle. Germline values: CDR1 SGHTA, CDR2 FQGNSA. The length of the CDR3 is 15 residues. The CDR3 spells CASSFIGGGRTEAFF. Written as DNA, the CDR3 is TGTGCCAGCAGCTTCATAGGGGGTGGGCGCACTGAAGCTTTCTTT.

V usage is TRBV19 and J usage is TRBJ1-5, with D possibly being TRBD1 (5 bases). V lost 6 bases and J 3 bases, leaving 18 bases between the germline ends. CDR3 length: 16 residues. In germline, CDR1 is LNHDA, CDR2 SQIVND (reference sequence). The CDR3 DNA reads TGTGCCAGTAGCCTAAGGGAGGGGTTTAACAATCAGCCCCAGCATTTT. Protein product: CASSLREGFNNQPQHF.

This clone was picked up one time. This sequence joins TRBV4-3 and TRBJ2-1, with 8 bases matching TRBD1. From germline, CDR1 is LGHNA and CDR2 YSLEER. V was clipped by 3 bases and J by 4 bases; unmatched bases: 5. The CDR3 totals 15 residues. This CDR3 is CASSQLGQEYNEQFF. The CDR3 DNA reads as TGCGCCAGCAGCCAGTTGGGACAGGAGTACAATGAGCAGTTCTTC.

This chain links TRBV6-1 with TRBJ1-4; unclear D gene. This CDR3 contains 12 residues. The ends were cut back, 2 bases at V and 6 bases at J, with 4 bases in the middle. The germline V gene encodes CDR1 MNHNS and CDR2 SASEGT. The CDR3 coding sequence is TGTGCCAGCAGTGAAAGAGATGAAAAACTGTTTTTT. Translating gives CASSERDEKLFF.

J is TRBJ2-7 and V is TRBV12-3 or TRBV12-4; TRBD1 is a possible D gene (6 bases). Trimming took 5 bases from V and 8 from J, leaving 13 bases between them. The CDR3 sequence is 12 residues long. The CDR3 protein is CASSPSGVQQYF. The CDR3 DNA sequence: TGTGCCAGCAGTCCCTCAGGGGTCCAGCAGTACTTC.

The rearrangement links TRBV4-1 to TRBJ1-1; D call uncertain. V was trimmed by 2 bases and J by 1 base, leaving 8 bases between them. This CDR3 is built from 14 residues. Germline CDR1 and CDR2: MGHRA and YSYEKL. In nucleotides, the CDR3 is TGCGCCAGCAGCCAACGTGGAGCGAACACTGAAGCTTTCTTT. It encodes CASSQRGANTEAFF.

This clone was recorded a few times. The chain links TRBV4-3 to TRBJ2-7, with 10 bases aligning to TRBD1. Germline V gene data show CDR1 as LGHNA and CDR2 as YSLEER. The CDR3 is 16 amino acids. V lost 3 bases and J lost 1; bases outside the gene matches: 6. CDR3 region: CASSHYGQGVSYEQYF. CDR3 bases: TGCGCCAGCAGCCATTACGGACAGGGGGTATCCTACGAGCAGTACTTC.

This clone occurred a few times. The genes are TRBV2 and TRBJ1-2; possibly TRBD1 for D (5 bases). Germline V lookup: CDR1 SNHLY, CDR2 FYNNEI. There are 13 residues in the CDR3. Trimming removed 10 bases from V and 8 bases from J, with 20 bases in between. CDR3 coding DNA: TGTGCCACCTCGCTAGGGGCCCCCTTGGGCTACACCTTC. It is translated as CATSLGAPLGYTF.

The sample holds one count of this clone. The chain couples TRBV4-3 to TRBJ2-7, with 8 nucleotides matching TRBD2. Germline lookup yields CDR1 LGHNA and CDR2 YSLEER. V lost 0 bases to trimming and J lost 3 bases; unmatched junction nucleotides: 7. The CDR3 is 16 amino acids. CDR3 nucleotide sequence: TGCGCCAGCAGCCAAGATCTTGCTAGCGGGTACTACGAGCAGTACTTC. This gives the protein CASSQDLASGYYEQYF.

This clone was found a few times. The chain recombines TRBV7-9 with TRBJ2-2, with 7 bases that match TRBD2. Germline CDR1 reads SEHNR; CDR2 reads FQNEAQ (reference sequence). V dropped 2 bases and J dropped 2; count of bases not matched to a gene: 5. The CDR3 runs to 16 residues. The CDR3 sequence is CASSLKSGINTGELFF. CDR3 nucleotides: TGTGCCAGCAGCTTAAAAAGCGGGATTAACACCGGGGAGCTGTTTTTT.

J is TRBJ1-3 and V is TRBV10-3; 9 positions match TRBD1. Germline CDR1 ENHRY, CDR2 SYGVKD. This CDR3 is built from 15 residues. The J segment lost 2 bases and the V segment lost 6 bases, leaving 5 bases of the junction unmatched. The CDR3 DNA reads as TGTGCCATCAGGACAGGGGGAGAACCTGGAAACACCATATATTTT. Amino acid sequence: CAIRTGGEPGNTIYF.

This clone is a singleton in its sample. The V call is TRBV5-1, the J call TRBJ1-1; weak D call: TRBD1 (6 bases). V was cut by 2 bases and J by 0 bases, with 17 bases left in between. This CDR3 is 17 amino acids long. Germline values: CDR1 SGHRS, CDR2 YFSETQ. The CDR3 here is CASSFYWTDRMNTEAFF. For the CDR3, the DNA is TGCGCCAGCAGCTTTTATTGGACAGATCGAATGAACACTGAAGCTTTCTTT. The whole variable domain, filled in from reference TRBV5-1 and TRBJ1-1, reads KAGVTQTPRYLIKTRGQQVTLSCSPISGHRSVSWYQQTPGQGLQFLFEYFSETQRNKGNFPGRFSGRQFSNSRSEMNVSTLELGDSALYLCASSFYWTDRMNTEAFFGQGTRLTVV.

The chain has TRBV10-3 and TRBJ2-1, with D possibly TRBD1 on 6 matching bases. The germline V gene encodes CDR1 ENHRY and CDR2 SYGVKD. Deletions cut 0 bases from V and 6 bases from J, with 15 bases between. This CDR3 comprises 16 residues. The CDR3 loop is CAISESEGRGGNEQFF. The CDR3 coding sequence is TGTGCCATCAGTGAGTCAGAGGGCAGAGGGGGCAATGAGCAGTTCTTC.

V is TRBV27 and J is TRBJ2-1; TRBD2 agrees at 10 bases. The CDR3 totals 17 residues. Unmatched junction bases numbered 8, after V lost 2 bases and J lost 4 bases. Germline CDR1 is MNHEY and CDR2 is SMNVEV (reference sequence). CDR3 sequence (DNA): TGTGCCAGCAGTTTAGGGTTTAGGACTAGCGGATACAATGAGCAGTTCTTC. It translates to CASSLGFRTSGYNEQFF.

The V and J genes are TRBV19 and TRBJ1-6; D gene ambiguous. The germline V gene has CDR1 LNHDA and CDR2 SQIVND (reference sequence). V lost 3 bases and J lost 7, with 7 bases in between. This CDR3 region has 13 residues. The CDR3 bases are TGTGCCAGTAGTATTAACAGAAATTCACCCCTCCACTTT. Residues: CASSINRNSPLHF. Full variable domain (outside the CDR3, taken from reference TRBV19 and TRBJ1-6): DGGITQSPKYLFRKEGQNVTLSCEQNLNHDAMYWYRQDPGQGLRLIYYSQIVNDFQKGDIAEGYSVSREKKESFPLTVTSAQKNPTAFYLCASSINRNSPLHFGNGTRLTVT.

The chain uses TRBV12-3 or TRBV12-4 and TRBJ1-4, with unresolved D. This CDR3 has 11 residues. V lost 3 bases and J lost 11, with 7 bases in between. CDR3 sequence (DNA): TGTGCCAGCAGTTTGCGGGAGAAACTGTTTTTT. This gives the protein CASSLREKLFF.

The chain recombines TRBV11-3 with TRBJ1-2; D is undetermined. The CDR3 extends over 16 amino acids. V lost 1 base to trimming and J lost 3 bases, with 15 bases between them. The germline CDR1 and CDR2 sequences are SGHNT and YENEEA. DNA for the CDR3: TGTGCCAGCAGCTTAGTTCGTCGGGGATCTGACTATGGCTACACCTTC. Translating gives CASSLVRRGSDYGYTF.